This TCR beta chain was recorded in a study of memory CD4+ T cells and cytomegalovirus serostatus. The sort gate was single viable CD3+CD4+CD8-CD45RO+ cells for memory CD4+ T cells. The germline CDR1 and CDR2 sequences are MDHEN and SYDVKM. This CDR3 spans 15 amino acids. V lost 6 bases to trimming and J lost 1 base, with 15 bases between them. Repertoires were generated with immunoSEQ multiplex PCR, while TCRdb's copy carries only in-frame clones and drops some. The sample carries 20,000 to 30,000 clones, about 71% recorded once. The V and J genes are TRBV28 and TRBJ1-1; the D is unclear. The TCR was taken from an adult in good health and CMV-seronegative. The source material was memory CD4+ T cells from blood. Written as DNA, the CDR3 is TGTGCCAGCAGCCCGTGGACGGTAGAGAACACTGAAGCTTTCTTT. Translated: CASSPWTVENTEAFF.